A single sample gave rise to the 29 T cell receptor beta chains below, sequenced in a study of CXCR3-negative and CXCR3-positive naive CD8 T cells. Preparation of TRB cDNA libraries relied on 5' RACE carrying UMI labels. TCRdb derives one entry per CDR3 protein from the 5' RACE reads, leaving out DNA. In total, the table holds more than 50,000 distinct CDR3 sequences. Sequences were obtained from naive CXCR3- CD8+ T cells from blood. Subset specified: CD45RO-CCR7+CD27+CD95- naive CD8+ T cells lacking CXCR3 (TNR3-). These receptors all come from a human donor in good health. Some clones in this sample may be carry-over from other donors' samples.

The chain carries TRBV5-5 and TRBJ2-5. Germline assignment: CDR1 SGHKS and CDR2 YYEKEE (reference sequence). The CDR3 has 13 residues. CDR3 residues: CASSLAGYETQYF.

The chain is built from TRBV6-2 or TRBV6-3 and TRBJ2-5; TCRdb picks TRBD1, but there is no DNA to check that call. Germline CDR1 is MNHEY and CDR2 is SVGEGT. The CDR3 spans 14 residues. The chain's CDR3 is CASSQGLEGETQYF.

Here the CDR3 reads CSVEGPRDGQETQYF. The chain carries TRBV29-1 and TRBJ2-5; the TCRdb call, TRBD1, lacks DNA for checking. Germline V gene sequence: CDR1 SQVTM, CDR2 ANQGSEA. The length of the CDR3 is 15 residues.

The chain uses TRBV20-1 and TRBJ2-7; TCRdb's D call, TRBD1, is unchecked because there is no DNA. Looked up from germline, CDR1 is DFQATT and CDR2 is SNEGSKA (reference sequence). The CDR3 covers 14 residues. CDR3 residues: CSARAPELDYEQYF.

V gene TRBV7-7 combines with J gene TRBJ2-5. CDR1 is SSHAT and CDR2 is FNYEAQ in the germline V gene (reference sequence). The CDR3 length is 13 residues. The CDR3 reads CASTSGGPETQYF.

The genes are TRBV29-1 and TRBJ2-3; the D gene TCRdb calls, TRBD1, cannot be checked with no DNA. The CDR3 runs to 15 residues. In germline, CDR1 is SQVTM, CDR2 ANQGSEA. The CDR3 sequence is CSVRDSGIDSDTQYF.

This chain uses TRBV28 with TRBJ2-7. There are 15 residues in the CDR3. The germline gives CDR1 MDHEN, CDR2 SYDVKM. CDR3 in amino acids: CASSLISLAAYEQYF. The entire variable domain, with the rest obtained from reference TRBV28 and TRBJ2-7, is as follows: DVKVTQSSRYLVKRTGEKVFLECVQDMDHENMFWYRQDPGLGLRLIYFSYDVKMKEKGDIPEGYSVSREKKERFSLILESASTNQTSMYLCASSLISLAAYEQYFGPGTRLTVT.

V is TRBV11-2 and J is TRBJ2-5; absent DNA, TCRdb's TRBD1 call cannot be checked. The length of the CDR3 is 14 residues. Germline CDR1 and CDR2: SGHAT and FQNNGV. This chain's CDR3 is CASSLGGPSSAQYF.

The genes are TRBV5-1 and TRBJ2-1. The germline V gene encodes CDR1 SGHRS and CDR2 YFSETQ. CDR3 length: 15 residues. This CDR3 is CASSLLDSSYNEQFF.

V and J are TRBV29-1 and TRBJ2-7; lacking DNA, the TRBD1 call made by TCRdb goes unchecked. Germline V gene sequence: CDR1 SQVTM, CDR2 ANQGSEA. CDR3 length equals 12 residues. CDR3: CSVAWGIDEQYF.

This sequence joins TRBV5-1 and TRBJ1-1; there is no DNA to check the TCRdb D call of TRBD1. Per germline, CDR1 SGHRS and CDR2 YFSETQ. This CDR3 region has 12 residues. CDR3 loop: CASGQTGLEAFF.

V and J are TRBV20-1 and TRBJ1-5. Germline V gene data show CDR1 as DFQATT and CDR2 as SNEGSKA (reference sequence). This CDR3 contains 16 residues. The CDR3 sequence: CSAPLQAPFSNQPQHF.

The gene calls are TRBV7-9 and TRBJ2-1. This CDR3 spans 12 amino acids. Germline loops: CDR1 SEHNR, CDR2 FQNEAQ (reference sequence). CDR3 sequence: CASSYLANEQFF.

V and J are TRBV12-3 or TRBV12-4 and TRBJ2-7; the TCRdb call, TRBD1, lacks DNA for checking. The CDR3 covers 15 residues. The CDR3 region is CASSPWDRASYEQYF.

The chain uses TRBV29-1 and TRBJ2-5; lacking DNA, the TRBD1 call made by TCRdb goes unchecked. Germline V lookup: CDR1 SQVTM, CDR2 ANQGSEA. The CDR3 covers 13 residues. The CDR3 sequence is CSVQGVSWETQYF.

The CDR3 is CSAKLWPQLSVQETQYF. The chain uses TRBV20-1 and TRBJ2-5. Germline V gene sequence: CDR1 DFQATT, CDR2 SNEGSKA (reference sequence). CDR3 length equals 17 residues.

This chain's CDR3 is CASTYSGDRVRRREVGEQFF. The chain employs TRBV12-3 or TRBV12-4 and TRBJ2-1; TCRdb's D call, TRBD1, is unchecked because there is no DNA. CDR3 length: 20 amino acids.

The rearrangement joins TRBV15 to TRBJ1-1. This CDR3 spans 14 amino acids. Germline V gives CDR1 LNHNV, CDR2 YYDKDF (reference sequence). This chain's CDR3 is CATSLYSAYTEAFF. The full variable domain, with the rest looked up from reference TRBV15 and TRBJ1-1, is DAMVIQNPRYQVTQFGKPVTLSCSQTLNHNVMYWYQQKSSQAPKLLFHYYDKDFNNEADTPDNFQSRRPNTSFCFLDIRSPGLGDTAMYLCATSLYSAYTEAFFGQGTRLTVV.

The V gene is TRBV5-4, the J gene TRBJ2-7. The CDR3 spans 13 residues. The germline CDR1 and CDR2 sequences are SGHNT and YYREEE (reference sequence). CDR3 loop: CASSLDLLYEQYF.

This chain joins TRBV29-1 and TRBJ2-1. Per the germline V gene, CDR1 is SQVTM and CDR2 is ANQGSEA. This CDR3 is 13 amino acids long. CDR3 sequence reads: CSVEDFLGNEQFF.

The chain links TRBV28 to TRBJ2-4; absent DNA, TCRdb's TRBD1 call cannot be checked. Germline V lookup: CDR1 MDHEN, CDR2 SYDVKM. CDR3 size: 15 residues. The CDR3 sequence: CASSLWTGTKNIQYF.

The chain has TRBV28 and TRBJ2-3; as DNA is missing, the TRBD1 call by TCRdb cannot be tested. The CDR3 extends over 14 amino acids. Germline V gene lookup returns CDR1 MDHEN and CDR2 SYDVKM. CDR3 region: CASSTSTGTDTQYF.

The chain uses TRBV6-1 and TRBJ2-7; TCRdb gives TRBD2 as the D gene, but with no DNA this cannot be confirmed. From germline, CDR1 is MNHNS and CDR2 SASEGT. The length of the CDR3 is 14 residues. The CDR3 reads CASSARTVSYEQYF.

J is TRBJ2-7 and V is TRBV29-1. Looked up from germline, CDR1 is SQVTM and CDR2 is ANQGSEA. The CDR3 is 12 residues long. The CDR3: CSVRRNSYEQYF.

The V call is TRBV7-9, the J call TRBJ2-2; TCRdb gives TRBD1 as the D gene, but with no DNA this cannot be confirmed. The CDR3 has 17 amino acids. In germline, CDR1 is SEHNR, CDR2 FQNEAQ (reference sequence). The CDR3 region is CASSPRTGQGNTGELFF.

This chain uses TRBV2 with TRBJ2-7; TCRdb gives TRBD1 as the D gene, but with no DNA this cannot be confirmed. Per the germline V gene, CDR1 is SNHLY and CDR2 is FYNNEI. The CDR3 spans 12 residues. This CDR3 reads CASRAGGYEQYF.

The chain recombines TRBV21-1 with TRBJ2-3. TRBV21-1 corresponds to a pseudogene. This CDR3 region has 15 residues. The CDR3 loop reads CASSKDGQEGDTQYF.

V gene TRBV19 combines with J gene TRBJ2-1; TCRdb's D call of TRBD1 is untestable without DNA. The CDR3 has 12 amino acids. Germline V CDR1 and CDR2: LNHDA, SQIVND (reference sequence). This CDR3 is CAIGGGSGEQFF.

The gene calls are TRBV12-3 or TRBV12-4 and TRBJ2-7; TCRdb selects TRBD1, and the lack of DNA leaves this call unchecked. CDR3 length equals 14 residues. Here the CDR3 reads CASSLPGRPYEQYF.